These 20 T cell receptor beta chains originate from one sample sequenced in a study of tumor and adjacent non-tumor tissue in lung cancer. A modified ARM-PCR protocol with three rounds of nested PCR amplified TCRbeta. From the multiplex PCR reads, TCRdb called clonotypes with MiXCR, one entry per CDR3 protein. The table has 89,000 or so distinct CDR3 sequences, around 57% seen once. This sample's RNA came from whole unsorted tissue. Sequenced material: lung tumor tissue. All receptors come from a man aged 65 to 85 with non-small cell lung cancer.

With respect to this clonotype: One junction end does not reproduce the germline sequence, and a read error may be involved. This sequence joins TRBV4-1 and TRBJ2-5; maybe TRBD1 (7 bases). The CDR3 spans 14 residues. Germline loops: CDR1 MGHRA, CDR2 YSYEKL. DNA for the CDR3: TGTGCTAGCAGCCAGGGGGGAAGCTTTGAGGCCCAGTACTTC. Translating gives CASSQGGSFEAQYF.

Comments on this clonotype: One junction end disagrees with the germline gene, perhaps due to a read error. This chain connects TRBV7-9 to TRBJ2-7; 10 nucleotides align to TRBD1. CDR3 length equals 16 residues. Germline loops: CDR1 SEHNR, CDR2 FQNEAQ (reference sequence). CDR3: CAGSYRLGTGAYEQYF. CDR3 nucleotide sequence: TGTGCCGGCAGCTACCGCCTTGGGACAGGGGCCTACGAGCAGTACTTC.

This sequence joins TRBV20-1 and TRBJ2-7, with D perhaps matching TRBD1 or TRBD2 (5 bases each). The CDR3 has 13 amino acids. Per germline, CDR1 DFQATT and CDR2 SNEGSKA (reference sequence). V lost 8 bases and J lost 3, with 17 bases in between. CDR3 DNA sequence: TGCAGTTCCCCCAGGGACGGTGTCTACGAGCAGTACTTC. It is translated as CSSPRDGVYEQYF.

The rearrangement links TRBV20-1 to TRBJ2-7; 7 nucleotides agree with TRBD1. Germline CDR1 and CDR2: DFQATT and SNEGSKA (reference sequence). V lost 3 bases and J lost 2; bases outside the gene matches: 10. The CDR3 is 15 residues long. DNA for the CDR3: TGCAGTGCTAGTCACCCGAAGCAGGGGGCCTACGAGCAGTACTTC. It is translated as CSASHPKQGAYEQYF.

Concerning this clonotype: Lacking the conserved final phenylalanine or tryptophan, this CDR3 likely reflects a read error. The V call is TRBV5-1, the J call TRBJ2-5; D ambiguous. The CDR3 contains 13 residues. Deletions cut 4 bases from V and 3 bases from J, with 10 bases between. The V gene's germline CDR1 is SGHRS and CDR2 YFSETQ. The CDR3 spells CASSRSWEETQYL. For the CDR3, the DNA is TGCGCCAGCAGCCGGTCCTGGGAAGAGACCCAGTACTTA.

The sample holds a few counts of this clonotype. This sequence may be a read error, since a much larger clone differs from it by one base. The chain carries TRBV6-2 or TRBV6-3 and TRBJ2-1, with 7 bases aligning to TRBD1. The CDR3 is 17 residues long. Losses at the gene ends were 0 bases for V and 6 bases for J; bases not matched to a gene: 11. Germline V gene data show CDR1 as MNHEY and CDR2 as SVGEGT. The CDR3 region is CASSYSPPTGICNEQFF. The CDR3 bases are TGTGCCAGCAGTTACTCGCCGCCGACAGGGATCTGCAATGAGCAGTTCTTC.

A note on this clonotype: This may stem from a read error, because a much larger clone lies one nucleotide away. V and J are TRBV28 and TRBJ1-6, with 8 bases matching TRBD1. The CDR3 length is 12 residues. Germline V gives CDR1 MDHEN, CDR2 SYDVKM. CDR3: CPSSDRGSPLHF. The CDR3 DNA reads TGTCCCAGCAGTGACAGGGGCTCACCCCTCCACTTT.

As concerns this clonotype: One junction end does not reproduce the germline sequence, and a read error may be involved. The chain combines TRBV6-5 with TRBJ2-2, with D possibly matching TRBD2 (5 bases). This CDR3 has 14 amino acids. The germline gives CDR1 MNHEY, CDR2 SVGAGI. DNA for the CDR3: TGTGCCGGCAGTGGGCAGGAGGCCGCCGGGGAGCTGCTTTTT. Protein sequence: CAGSGQEAAGELLF.

This clonotype was observed many times. The chain couples TRBV7-8 to TRBJ1-2, with D perhaps TRBD1 (6 bases). This CDR3 contains 14 residues. The V gene lost 2 bases and the J gene lost 3 bases, with 10 bases spanning the gap. Germline assignment: CDR1 SGHVS and CDR2 FQNEAQ. The CDR3 coding sequence is TGTGCCAGCAGCTTATATGGGGGCCACTATGGCTACACCTTC. Protein product: CASSLYGGHYGYTF. Using reference TRBV7-8 and TRBJ1-2 for the parts outside the CDR3, the full variable domain is GAGVSQSPRYKVAKRGQDVALRCDPISGHVSLFWYQQALGQGPEFLTYFQNEAQLDKSGLPSDRFFAERPEGSVSTLKIQRTQQEDSAVYLCASSLYGGHYGYTFGSGTRLTVV.

The chain employs TRBV29-1 and TRBJ2-3; TRBD1 agrees at 7 bases. After removal of 7 bases from V and 0 bases from J, the junction contained 4 bases not matched to a gene. From germline, CDR1 is SQVTM and CDR2 ANQGSEA. This CDR3 is 13 amino acids long. The CDR3 region is CSARQGSTDTQYF. Here the CDR3 DNA reads TGCAGCGCCCGACAGGGAAGCACAGATACGCAGTATTTT.

This sequence joins TRBV5-4 and TRBJ2-1; TRBD2 aligns across 11 bases. From germline, CDR1 is SGHNT and CDR2 YYREEE (reference sequence). The V segment lost 4 bases and the J segment 8 bases; nucleotides outside the gene matches: 14. The CDR3 loop spans 17 amino acids. CDR3 region: CASSQSIAGGQGDEQFF. The CDR3 DNA reads TGTGCCAGCAGCCAAAGTATAGCGGGGGGGCAAGGGGATGAGCAGTTCTTC.

The CDR3 nucleotides read TGTGCCAGCAGCGCCTACGACGCGAACACTGAAGCTTTCTTT. As protein: CASSAYDANTEAFF. The rearrangement links TRBV11-3 to TRBJ1-1; D gene unclear. The CDR3 totals 14 residues. V lost 5 bases and J lost 1, with 11 bases in between. Germline V CDR1 and CDR2: SGHNT, YENEEA.

About this clonotype: Given the absence of the conserved phenylalanine or tryptophan at the CDR3 end, a read error is likely. The genes are TRBV11-2 and TRBJ2-1, with 10 bases matching TRBD1. The CDR3 totals 16 residues. With 4 bases clipped from V and 6 bases from J, the junction kept 9 bases outside the gene matches. Germline assignment: CDR1 SGHAT and CDR2 FQNNGV. This CDR3 is CASSSGRTGGRNEQFL. Written as DNA, the CDR3 is TGTGCCAGCAGCTCAGGTAGGACAGGGGGTCGCAATGAGCAGTTCTTA.

This clonotype was detected only a few times. Since a much larger clone is just one base distant, this may be a read error. The gene calls are TRBV6-5 and TRBJ1-2, with a possible D match to TRBD1 (6 bases). V was shortened by 6 bases and J by 8 bases, with 13 bases between the two germline ends. This CDR3 has 12 amino acids. Germline CDR1 and CDR2: MNHEY and SVGAGI. Written as DNA, the CDR3 is TGTGCCAGCAGATACGCGGGACAAGGCTACACCTTC. Protein: CASRYAGQGYTF.

This clonotype was found a few times. This CDR3 is CASSPDVDYGYTF. CDR3 nucleotides: TGTGCCAGCAGCCCCGACGTTGACTATGGCTACACCTTC. The V gene is TRBV6-5, the J gene TRBJ1-2; no clear D gene. From germline, CDR1 is MNHEY and CDR2 SVGAGI. The ends were cut back, 6 bases at V and 3 bases at J, with 11 bases in the middle. This CDR3 region has 13 residues.

About this clonotype itself: Its ends do not fully match the called genes, so a read error is possible. The chain couples TRBV5-4 to TRBJ1-2, with 10 nucleotides matching TRBD1. The CDR3 extends over 13 amino acids. Germline-derived CDR1 and CDR2 are SGHNT and YYREEE (reference sequence). CDR3 DNA: TGTGTCAGCAACCTGGACAGGGGGTATGGCTACATCTTC. Protein product: CVSNLDRGYGYIF.

In the case of this clonotype: A much larger clone lies one base from this, so it may be a read error. The V gene is TRBV28, the J gene TRBJ2-1; either TRBD1 or TRBD2 may supply D (5 bases each). Trimming shortened V by 6 bases and J by 5 bases, and 8 bases separated the two germline ends. CDR1 and CDR2 from the germline V gene are MDHEN and SYDVKM. CDR3 size: 12 residues. The chain's CDR3 is CASRGDHNEQFF. The CDR3 coding sequence is TGTGCCAGCAGAGGGGACCACAATGAGCAGTTCTTC.

This clonotype was observed at least ten times. This chain links TRBV6-5 with TRBJ1-1, with 7 bases identical to TRBD1. Germline CDR1 reads MNHEY; CDR2 reads SVGAGI. The CDR3 extends over 12 amino acids. With 8 bases clipped from V and 7 bases from J, the junction kept 7 bases outside the gene matches. The CDR3 sequence is CASQGGRLEAFF. DNA for the CDR3: TGTGCCAGCCAGGGGGGACGGCTTGAAGCTTTCTTT.

Worth noting for this clonotype: One junction end does not reproduce the germline sequence, and a read error may be involved. V gene TRBV7-2 combines with J gene TRBJ2-7; D is undetermined. Per germline, CDR1 SGHTA and CDR2 FQGNSA. CDR3 size: 13 residues. In nucleotides, the CDR3 is TGTGCCAGCAGCACCGCTTTCTCCGACGAGCAGTACTTC. It encodes CASSTAFSDEQYF.

Notes on this clonotype: A much larger clone lies one base from this, so it may be a read error. This rearrangement joins TRBV6-1 to TRBJ1-1, with D unclear. This CDR3 is 12 amino acids long. CDR1 and CDR2 (germline): MNHNS, SASEGT. CDR3 loop: CASSIKGTVAFF. DNA of the CDR3: TGTGCCAGCAGTATAAAGGGTACTGTAGCTTTCTTT.